This T cell receptor beta chain comes out of a study of blood T cell repertoires in COVID-19. This table comes from immunoSEQ multiplex PCR, and its TCRdb copy is limited to in-frame clones, with some not included. The sample records fewer than 300,000 clones, roughly 90% being singletons. The CDR3 extends over 14 amino acids. With 2 bases clipped from V and 6 bases from J, the junction kept 4 bases outside the gene matches. Germline V gene lookup returns CDR1 MNHEY and CDR2 SVGAGI. V usage is TRBV6-5 and J usage is TRBJ2-3; 8 bases fit TRBD1. The TCR sequence derives from a man aged 35 to 55 who had recovered from COVID-19. Sequencing was carried out using PBMCs or T cells enriched from blood (not recorded which). This chain's CDR3 is CASSYGQGWDTQYF. The DNA of the CDR3 is TGTGCCAGCAGTTACGGACAGGGTTGGGATACGCAGTATTTT.